Listed below are T cell receptor beta chains from one sample, sequenced in a study of Ad26.COV2.S vaccination and SARS-CoV-2 variants. The protocol was immunoSEQ multiplex PCR, while the TCRdb copy is restricted to in-frame clones and leaves out a portion. The sample carries hundreds of thousands of clones, around 89% recorded once. Sequenced material: peripheral blood, taken in a trial of Ad26.COV2.S vaccine versus placebo. The receptors stem from a person between 18 and 65 years old who received the Ad26.COV2.S COVID-19 vaccine or a placebo. CDR3s include the opening cysteine and the closing phenylalanine or tryptophan. The D gene is left open where the match is weak. The size entry is marked missing in some rows and otherwise reads once, few, many or a size class.

TRBV5-4	TRBD1	NA	TRBJ1-2	TGTGCCAGCAGCAGGATCCGGGACAGGAGTGACTATGGCTACACCTTC	CASSRIRDRSDYGYTF
TRBV2	TRBD1	NA	TRBJ2-7	TGTGCCAGCAGTCCCGGGACAGGGACGGAGGAGCAGTACTTC	CASSPGTGTEEQYF
TRBV9	TRBD2	once	TRBJ2-2	TGTGCCAGCAGCGTAGCCCTAGCGGATACCGGGGAGCTGTTTTTT	CASSVALADTGELFF
TRBV5-1	NA	NA	TRBJ2-3	TGCGCCAGCAGCTACCGGACTTCTAGCACAGATACGCAGTATTTT	CASSYRTSSTDTQYF
TRBV19	TRBD1	few	TRBJ1-2	TGTGCCAGCCGGCACAGGGGGAGCGGCTACACCTTC	CASRHRGSGYTF
TRBV30	NA	NA	TRBJ1-1	TGTGCCTGGAGCGGGGGGCAGGGGACCTGGGACACTGAAGCTTTCTTT	CAWSGGQGTWDTEAFF
TRBV6-2/TRBV6-3	NA	NA	TRBJ1-1	TGTGCCAGCAGTTACCCCCACCGATTCGGACAGATCACTGAAGCTTTCTTT	CASSYPHRFGQITEAFF
TRBV19	NA	NA	TRBJ2-1	TGTGCCAGTAGTATCGCGCCGAGCTCCTACAATGAGCAGTTCTTC	CASSIAPSSYNEQFF
TRBV19	NA	NA	TRBJ1-1	TGTGCCAGTAGTATAGAGGCCTACACTGAAGCTTTCTTT	CASSIEAYTEAFF
TRBV5-4	TRBD1	once	TRBJ2-3	TGTGCCAGCAGCCAGGACAGGGGTGCAGATACGCAGTATTTT	CASSQDRGADTQYF
TRBV2	NA	NA	TRBJ2-7	TGTGCCAGCAGCGCTACAATGAGCGAGCAGTACTTC	CASSATMSEQYF
TRBV18	NA	NA	TRBJ2-7	TGTGCCAGCTCACCATTGAAGGGGATGGGCGAGCAGTACTTC	CASSPLKGMGEQYF
TRBV3-1/TRBV3-2	NA	NA	TRBJ2-7	TGTGCCAGCAGCCAAGATTACCGCGAGCAGTACTTC	CASSQDYREQYF
TRBV4-2	NA	NA	TRBJ1-6	TGTGCCAGCAGCCAAGACAGGGGCTCCTATAATTCACCCCTCCACTTT	CASSQDRGSYNSPLHF
TRBV23-1	TRBD1	NA	TRBJ1-5	TGCGCCAGCATCGACCCTAGGGAGAGGCAGGGGGCGGTTGAGCAGCCCCAGCATTTT	CASIDPRERQGAVEQPQHF
TRBV9	NA	NA	TRBJ1-2	TGTGCCAGCAGCGTAGGGGGTGGCTACACCTTC	CASSVGGGYTF
TRBV7-2	NA	once	TRBJ1-1	TGTGCCAGCAGCTTAATCGGCACTGAAGCTTTCTTT	CASSLIGTEAFF
TRBV5-4	NA	NA	TRBJ1-1	TGTGCCAGCAGCTCGGGCAGGGGTGGGAACACTGAAGCTTTCTTT	CASSSGRGGNTEAFF
TRBV18	NA	NA	TRBJ2-7	TGTGCCAGCTCACCAGGAACAGTCACCTACGAGCAGTACTTC	CASSPGTVTYEQYF
TRBV5-6	NA	NA	TRBJ1-4	TGTGCCAGCAGCACGGGGCTTACTAATGAAAAACTGTTTTTT	CASSTGLTNEKLFF
TRBV15	TRBD1	NA	TRBJ1-4	TGTGCCACCAGCAGAGGGACAGGGGGGAGAAAACTGTTTTTT	CATSRGTGGRKLFF
TRBV4-1	TRBD1	NA	TRBJ2-3	TGCGCCAGCAGCCAAGAGGGGGGGACAGGGTTCGATACGCAGTATTTT	CASSQEGGTGFDTQYF
TRBV4-1	TRBD2	NA	TRBJ2-1	TGCGCCAGCAGCCAGGGACTAGCGGACCTAGATGAGCAGTTCTTC	CASSQGLADLDEQFF
TRBV9	NA	NA	TRBJ2-3	TGTGCCAGCAGCGTAGGTACGACAGATACGCAGTATTTT	CASSVGTTDTQYF
TRBV13	NA	NA	TRBJ2-7	TGTGCCAGCAGCTTAGTTGGAGCCTACGAGCAGTACTTC	CASSLVGAYEQYF
TRBV28	TRBD1	NA	TRBJ2-6	TGTGCCAGCAGTTTTCAGTCGGGACAGGGGGCGATTGGGGCCAACGTCCTGACTTTC	CASSFQSGQGAIGANVLTF